This T cell receptor beta chain was captured by sequencing in a study of blood T cell repertoires in COVID-19. The V gene lost 6 bases and the J gene lost 2 bases, with 16 bases spanning the gap. The CDR3 is 15 amino acids. Germline V gene sequence: CDR1 MNHEY, CDR2 SVGAGI. Study processing details: Estimation of nucleated cell counts was performed using reference gene primer amplification. TCRdb's copy holds only in-frame clones and misses some; the assay was immunoSEQ multiplex PCR. From that table come the V and J calls and clone size; the DNA was used to work out D and trimming. Seen here are about 170,000 clones, about four fifths observed once, and the top ten hold roughly 8%.

The chain joins TRBV6-5 to TRBJ1-2; D might be TRBD1 (5 bases). Source material: peripheral blood. The clonotype was recovered from a man in his forties or fifties who had recovered from COVID-19. As DNA, the CDR3 is TGTGCCAGCAGACGTGGGGCAAGCAGGAACTATGGCTACACCTTC. Amino acids: CASRRGASRNYGYTF.